The 8 T cell receptor beta chains below were found in one sample sequenced in a study of blood T cells in healthy people across ages (dated by TCRdb to the mid-2010s). Library preparation was by 5' RACE. This sample was sequenced with an Illumina HiSeq 2500. A second PCR of roughly 6 to 11 cycles was run with a J-beta primer mix and a sample-barcoded 5' primer. TCRdb itself trimmed the public reads at Q25 with fastp, ran MiXCR and retained productive beta chains. Every distinct CDR3 protein forms one entry, paired with its most common genes and DNA. The sample has roughly 1.5 million distinct CDR3 sequences on record, approximately 43% of them singletons. About 3.8% of the sample rests with the top ten. The sample taken for sequencing was blood. The receptors stem from a woman between 18 and 29 years old in good health.

The chain couples TRBV6-1 to TRBJ1-2; 7 bases agree with TRBD1. Looked up from germline, CDR1 is MNHNS and CDR2 is SASEGT. CDR3 length: 17 residues. V lost 7 bases to trimming and J lost 0 bases; unmatched junction nucleotides: 14. Here the CDR3 reads CASTEAPTGDTNYGYTF. For the CDR3, the DNA is TGTGCCAGCACCGAAGCCCCCACAGGGGACACTAACTATGGCTACACCTTC.

The chain carries TRBV7-2 and TRBJ2-1; D is unclear. Germline CDR1 is SGHTA and CDR2 is FQGNSA. The CDR3 consists of 13 residues. Trimming took off 5 bases at V and 4 bases at J, with 9 bases between the two ends. CDR3 sequence reads: CASSVRIYNEQFF. In DNA, the CDR3 is TGTGCCAGCAGCGTCAGGATTTACAATGAGCAGTTCTTC. The full variable domain, completed using reference TRBV7-2 and TRBJ2-1, is GAGVSQSPSNKVTEKGKDVELRCDPISGHTALYWYRQSLGQGLEFLIYFQGNSAPDKSGLPSDRFSAERTGGSVSTLTIQRTQQEDSAVYLCASSVRIYNEQFFGPGTRLTVL.

This clonotype showed up just a few times. V gene TRBV12-3 or TRBV12-4 combines with J gene TRBJ2-1; maybe TRBD2 (5 bases). Trimming shortened V by 9 bases and J by 2 bases, and 14 bases separated the two germline ends. The CDR3 loop spans 14 amino acids. CDR3 region: CASSPSSAYNEQFF. The CDR3 region has the DNA TGTGCCAGTAGCCCTAGCTCCGCCTACAATGAGCAGTTCTTC.

The rearrangement joins TRBV20-1 to TRBJ1-1, with TRBD1 as a possible D gene (5 bases). The germline V gene has CDR1 DFQATT and CDR2 SNEGSKA (reference sequence). The CDR3 loop spans 15 amino acids. Trimming pared 1 base from V and 0 bases from J, leaving 12 bases between. Here the CDR3 DNA reads TGCAGTGCTAGAGTTGGGGGAGTCGTGAACACTGAAGCTTTCTTT. Encoded protein: CSARVGGVVNTEAFF.

DNA of the CDR3: TGTGCCAGCAGCTTATTACGGAGGGCTTCGTACCAAGAGACCCAGTACTTC. Amino acid sequence: CASSLLRRASYQETQYF. This rearrangement joins TRBV7-2 to TRBJ2-5; D possibly corresponds to TRBD2 (6 bases). The CDR3 covers 17 residues. Trimming pared 2 bases from V and 0 bases from J, leaving 16 bases between. Germline assignment: CDR1 SGHTA and CDR2 FQGNSA.

The rearrangement uses TRBV24-1 and TRBJ2-5, with 11 bases identical to TRBD2. V lost 2 bases to trimming and J lost 12 bases; unmatched junction nucleotides: 7. Germline assignment: CDR1 KGHDR and CDR2 SFDVKD. There are 14 residues in the CDR3. CDR3 in amino acids: CATSDSPQLAGEYF. In DNA, the CDR3 is TGTGCCACCAGTGATTCCCCACAACTAGCGGGAGAGTACTTC.

This clonotype appeared a few times. The chain joins TRBV9 to TRBJ2-7, with 11 bases matching TRBD1. The ends lost 0 bases at V and 3 bases at J; junction bases unmatched: 2. From germline, CDR1 is SGDLS and CDR2 YYNGEE. The CDR3 covers 15 residues. The CDR3 bases are TGTGCCAGCAGCGTAGGGACAGGGGGCGTCTACGAGCAGTACTTC. Amino acid sequence: CASSVGTGGVYEQYF.

This chain uses TRBV28 with TRBJ1-1, with TRBD1 as a possible D gene (5 bases). CDR1 MDHEN and CDR2 SYDVKM come from the germline V gene. The CDR3 has 16 residues. Trimming removed 6 bases from V and 5 bases from J, with 22 bases in between. The CDR3 loop reads CASRPRGLRVRTEAFF. CDR3 sequence (DNA): TGTGCCAGCAGGCCAAGGGGCCTAAGAGTTCGGACTGAAGCTTTCTTT.